Listed below are T cell receptor beta chains from one sample, sequenced in a study of neoadjuvant nivolumab and ipilimumab in lung cancer. TCRdb's table, derived via immunoSEQ multiplex PCR, lists solely in-frame clones and lacks some. The sample has over 45,000 clones, about 89% seen once. Material: blood, obtained before neoadjuvant nivolumab, alone or with ipilimumab. Every receptor here comes from an adult with non-small cell lung cancer. Some clones in this sample may be carry-over from other donors' samples. Each CDR3 is given with its conserved first and last residue. A D gene is named only where the DNA matches it firmly. Clone size appears in some rows only: once, few, many, or a class for an expanded clone.

cdr3_aa: CTSSSGGFTEAFF
cdr3_nt: TGCACCAGCAGCTCGGGGGGGTTCACTGAAGCTTTCTTT
clone_size: .
d_call: .
v_call: TRBV1
j_call: TRBJ1-1

cdr3_aa: CASSPQPTGNGYTF
cdr3_nt: TGTGCCAGCTCACCACAACCTACAGGGAATGGCTACACCTTC
clone_size: .
d_call: .
v_call: TRBV18
j_call: TRBJ1-2

cdr3_aa: CASSPIESGTQYF
cdr3_nt: TGTGCCAGCTCACCAATCGAGAGCGGTACGCAGTATTTT
clone_size: .
d_call: .
v_call: TRBV18
j_call: TRBJ2-3

cdr3_aa: CASSGGAGVAEAFF
cdr3_nt: TGTGCCAGCAGCGGAGGGGCAGGGGTGGCTGAAGCTTTCTTT
clone_size: .
d_call: .
v_call: TRBV9
j_call: TRBJ1-1

cdr3_aa: CASSQELYNEQFF
cdr3_nt: TGCGCCAGCAGCCAAGAGCTTTACAATGAGCAGTTCTTC
clone_size: .
d_call: .
v_call: TRBV4-1
j_call: TRBJ2-1

cdr3_aa: CASSPTRNTEAFF
cdr3_nt: TGTGCCAGCAGCCCAACAAGGAACACTGAAGCTTTCTTT
clone_size: .
d_call: .
v_call: TRBV7-8
j_call: TRBJ1-1

cdr3_aa: CASSPQSADNEQFF
cdr3_nt: TGTGCCAGCTCACCACAGAGCGCCGACAATGAGCAGTTCTTC
clone_size: .
d_call: .
v_call: TRBV18
j_call: TRBJ2-1

cdr3_aa: CASSFQNIQYF
cdr3_nt: TGTGCCAGCAGCTTCCAGAACATTCAGTACTTC
clone_size: .
d_call: .
v_call: TRBV7-2
j_call: TRBJ2-4

cdr3_aa: CASSLRDSINYGYTF
cdr3_nt: TGTGCCAGCTCCCTCAGGGACTCAATTAACTATGGCTACACCTTC
clone_size: .
d_call: .
v_call: TRBV18
j_call: TRBJ1-2

cdr3_aa: CASSPLDGNTEAFF
cdr3_nt: TGTGCCAGCTCACCACTGGACGGGAACACTGAAGCTTTCTTT
clone_size: once
d_call: .
v_call: TRBV18
j_call: TRBJ1-1

cdr3_aa: CASSPTEINQPQHF
cdr3_nt: TGTGCCAGCAGCCCGACAGAAATCAATCAGCCCCAGCATTTT
clone_size: .
d_call: .
v_call: TRBV7-2
j_call: TRBJ1-5

cdr3_aa: CASSGQTQDNEKLFF
cdr3_nt: TGTGCCAGCAGCGGACAGACACAGGATAATGAAAAACTGTTTTTT
clone_size: .
d_call: .
v_call: TRBV7-9
j_call: TRBJ1-4

cdr3_aa: CASSGTWDSEQYF
cdr3_nt: TGTGCCAGTAGTGGCACCTGGGACAGCGAGCAGTACTTC
clone_size: once
d_call: TRBD1
v_call: TRBV19
j_call: TRBJ2-7

cdr3_aa: CAWSLAGDITDTQYF
cdr3_nt: TGTGCCTGGAGTCTAGCGGGAGACATCACAGATACGCAGTATTTT
clone_size: .
d_call: TRBD2
v_call: TRBV30
j_call: TRBJ2-3

cdr3_aa: CASSSIDRGNTGELFF
cdr3_nt: TGTGCCAGCAGCTCAATCGACAGGGGGAACACCGGGGAGCTGTTTTTT
clone_size: few
d_call: TRBD1
v_call: TRBV7-9
j_call: TRBJ2-2

cdr3_aa: CASSPPTVKLRDTQYF
cdr3_nt: TGTGCCAGCTCACCACCTACAGTCAAATTACGAGATACGCAGTATTTT
clone_size: once
d_call: .
v_call: TRBV18
j_call: TRBJ2-3

cdr3_aa: CASSLPGGPGEQFF
cdr3_nt: TGTGCCAGCAGCTTACCGGGAGGGCCGGGTGAGCAGTTCTTC
clone_size: .
d_call: TRBD2
v_call: TRBV7-9
j_call: TRBJ2-1

cdr3_aa: CASSPWAGRATDTQYF
cdr3_nt: TGTGCCAGCAGCCCCTGGGCCGGGAGGGCCACGGATACGCAGTATTTT
clone_size: .
d_call: TRBD2
v_call: TRBV9
j_call: TRBJ2-3

cdr3_aa: CATGGRAGNTIYF
cdr3_nt: TGTGCCACCGGGGGGAGGGCTGGAAACACCATATATTTT
clone_size: .
d_call: .
v_call: TRBV15
j_call: TRBJ1-3

cdr3_aa: CASSLEASGSGEQYF
cdr3_nt: TGTGCCAGCAGCTTAGAGGCTAGCGGGAGCGGCGAGCAGTACTTC
clone_size: .
d_call: TRBD2
v_call: TRBV7-6
j_call: TRBJ2-7

cdr3_aa: CSVEAGLRDEQFF
cdr3_nt: TGCAGCGTTGAAGCCGGACTAAGGGATGAGCAGTTCTTC
clone_size: .
d_call: .
v_call: TRBV29-1
j_call: TRBJ2-1

cdr3_aa: CASSYGAGVDTGELFF
cdr3_nt: TGCGCCAGCAGCTACGGGGCAGGGGTCGACACCGGGGAGCTGTTTTTT
clone_size: .
d_call: .
v_call: TRBV5-1
j_call: TRBJ2-2

cdr3_aa: CASSPLAYEQYF
cdr3_nt: TGTGCCAGCTCACCCCTCGCCTACGAGCAGTACTTC
clone_size: .
d_call: .
v_call: TRBV18
j_call: TRBJ2-7

cdr3_aa: CASIDRGQGTGELFF
cdr3_nt: TGCGCCAGCATCGACAGGGGGCAGGGAACCGGGGAGCTGTTTTTT
clone_size: .
d_call: TRBD1
v_call: TRBV5-1
j_call: TRBJ2-2

cdr3_aa: CASSGSGPSYNEQFF
cdr3_nt: TGCGCCAGCAGCGGTAGCGGTCCATCCTACAATGAGCAGTTCTTC
clone_size: .
d_call: .
v_call: TRBV5-1
j_call: TRBJ2-1

cdr3_aa: CASSRVAGPFNEQFF
cdr3_nt: TGTGCCAGCAGCCGAGTCGCGGGACCCTTCAATGAGCAGTTCTTC
clone_size: .
d_call: .
v_call: TRBV7-9
j_call: TRBJ2-1

cdr3_aa: CSVEGGGTDTQYF
cdr3_nt: TGCAGCGTTGAGGGGGGGGGTACAGATACGCAGTATTTT
clone_size: .
d_call: TRBD2
v_call: TRBV29-1
j_call: TRBJ2-3

cdr3_aa: CASSPTGTTFNEKLFF
cdr3_nt: TGTGCCAGCTCACCGACAGGGACGACCTTTAATGAAAAACTGTTTTTT
clone_size: .
d_call: TRBD1
v_call: TRBV18
j_call: TRBJ1-4

cdr3_aa: CASSSVANTGELFF
cdr3_nt: TGTGCCAGCTCATCCGTAGCGAACACCGGGGAGCTGTTTTTT
clone_size: .
d_call: .
v_call: TRBV18
j_call: TRBJ2-2

cdr3_aa: CASSLGTGGWSDTQYF
cdr3_nt: TGCGCCAGCAGCTTAGGGACAGGGGGCTGGTCAGATACGCAGTATTTT
clone_size: .
d_call: TRBD1
v_call: TRBV5-1
j_call: TRBJ2-3